One TCR beta chain is described in this entry. Antigen: not known. The CDR3 is made up of 13 amino acids. The germline V gene has CDR1 PRHDT and CDR2 FYEKMQ (reference sequence). V dropped 5 bases and J dropped 8 bases, with 13 bases sitting between them. This sample was taken from a study of naive and memory T cell subsets. Study-wide results and caveats: Over 90% of naive TCR sequences appeared only once, unlike memory subsets. Diversity fell and Gini index rose from naive through CM, EM, EMRA. Between naive and memory subsets, TCR abundance power law exponents differed.

Cells stained for CD3, CD4, CD8, CD45RA and CD27 were sorted into four subsets. An equimolar mix of two oligonucleotides served as the beta constant-region primer for TRBC1 and TRBC2. The ligated cDNA underwent four PCR rounds using SP2 and nested alpha and beta constant-region primers. Each CDR3 protein is one row after TCRdb ran MiXCR on the UMI-ligation and nested PCR reads. The sample carries over 100,000 distinct CDR3 sequences, over 30% recorded once. This sequence joins TRBV13 and TRBJ2-1; D uncertain. The clonotype comes from a human donor in good health. The sample was central memory CD4+ T cells from blood. The CDR3 here is CASSRDTAHEQFF. The CDR3, as DNA: TGTGCCAGCAGCCGCGACACGGCCCATGAGCAGTTCTTC.